The 14 T cell receptor beta chains presented below share a single source sample, sequenced in a study of cytomegalovirus exposure and HLA in healthy donors. PCR used 60 Vbeta primers and 13 Jbeta primers. Repertoires were generated with immunoSEQ multiplex PCR, while TCRdb's copy carries only in-frame clones and drops some. This sample has some 190,000 clones, with around 80% found just once. Material: PBMCs. The receptors were gathered from a girl between 10 and 17 years old in good health and CMV-seropositive.

This rearrangement joins TRBV19 to TRBJ2-3; 11 bases line up with TRBD2. Per germline, CDR1 LNHDA and CDR2 SQIVND (reference sequence). This CDR3 spans 15 amino acids. V shed 5 bases and J 6 bases; nucleotides not matched to a gene: 7. The CDR3 DNA sequence: TGTGCCAGTAGTGTCCTAGCGGGAGGACCCGATACGCAGTATTTT. It specifies CASSVLAGGPDTQYF.

This CDR3 reads CASSQDRRGTQYF. In DNA, the CDR3 is TGCGCCAGCAGCCAGGACCGGAGGGGGACCCAGTACTTC. The chain couples TRBV4-1 to TRBJ2-5, with D possibly TRBD2 on 6 matching bases. CDR1 and CDR2 from the germline V gene are MGHRA and YSYEKL. V was clipped by 3 bases and J by 7 bases, with 12 bases between them. The CDR3 is made up of 13 amino acids.

The rearrangement links TRBV29-1 to TRBJ1-1; perhaps TRBD1 as D (6 bases). Between the trimmed V and J ends, which lost 6 bases and 0 bases, there was a span of 11 bases. This CDR3 contains 13 residues. Germline V CDR1 and CDR2: SQVTM, ANQGSEA. CDR3 DNA: TGCAGCGTCCAGGACAGCATGAACACTGAAGCTTTCTTT. This gives the protein CSVQDSMNTEAFF.

The chain employs TRBV7-9 and TRBJ2-1, with D tentatively TRBD2 (5 bases). V was clipped by 5 bases and J by 3 bases, with 17 bases between them. The CDR3 is made up of 16 amino acids. The germline V gene has CDR1 SEHNR and CDR2 FQNEAQ (reference sequence). Here the CDR3 reads CASSAVEGRSYNEQFF. The CDR3 bases are TGTGCCAGCAGCGCGGTTGAGGGTAGAAGCTACAATGAGCAGTTCTTC.

The chain uses TRBV5-1 and TRBJ2-5; TRBD2 matches 7 bases. The CDR3 covers 14 residues. The V gene end was trimmed by 4 bases and the J gene end by 4 bases; junction bases not matched to a gene: 7. The germline gives CDR1 SGHRS, CDR2 YFSETQ. CDR3 loop: CASSPGGDRETQYF. The CDR3 DNA is TGCGCCAGCAGCCCGGGGGGAGATAGAGAGACCCAGTACTTC.

This chain connects TRBV29-1 to TRBJ1-2; 7 bases map to TRBD1. In germline, CDR1 is SQVTM, CDR2 ANQGSEA. Unmatched junction bases numbered 5, after V lost 7 bases and J lost 6 bases. This CDR3 has 11 residues. The CDR3 DNA reads as TGCAGCGCTAGAGGGGGCCATGGCTACACCTTC. Residues: CSARGGHGYTF.

This chain uses TRBV25-1 with TRBJ2-5; TRBD2 aligns across 9 bases. The CDR3 totals 15 residues. Germline CDR1 MGHDK, CDR2 SYGVNS. With V trimmed by 4 bases and J by 4 bases, 7 bases remained unmatched. The CDR3 coding sequence is TGTGCCAGCAGTGGCCCCGGGACTAGCCTAGAGACCCAGTACTTC. Protein product: CASSGPGTSLETQYF.

DNA of the CDR3: TGTGCCAGCAGTCCCCCAGGGGCTAGCGGGGACCAAGAGACCCAGTACTTC. Translating gives CASSPPGASGDQETQYF. The V gene is TRBV13, the J gene TRBJ2-5; 9 nucleotides agree with TRBD2. CDR3 length equals 17 residues. V lost 6 bases, J lost 0 bases, and 11 bases stayed unmatched. CDR1 is PRHDT and CDR2 is FYEKMQ in the germline V gene (reference sequence).

This clone was recorded a few times. The CDR3 reads CASSSAPGQGQDGYTF. The CDR3 DNA reads TGTGCCAGCAGTTCGGCACCGGGACAGGGACAAGATGGCTACACCTTC. The V and J genes are TRBV27 and TRBJ1-2; 9 positions match TRBD1. The CDR3 totals 16 residues. Germline CDR1 reads MNHEY; CDR2 reads SMNVEV (reference sequence). V lost 4 bases to trimming and J lost 6 bases; unmatched junction nucleotides: 12.

The chain carries TRBV5-4 and TRBJ1-2, with 9 bases fitting TRBD1. The germline V gene encodes CDR1 SGHNT and CDR2 YYREEE (reference sequence). The ends lost 2 bases at V and 3 bases at J; junction bases unmatched: 5. The CDR3 contains 15 residues. In DNA, the CDR3 is TGTGCCAGCAGCTTTGGGACAGGGCGGGACTATGGCTACACCTTC. It encodes CASSFGTGRDYGYTF.

The genes are TRBV18 and TRBJ1-5; D ambiguous. Germline V gene sequence: CDR1 KGHSH, CDR2 LQKENI. Deletions cut 3 bases from V and 1 base from J, with 10 bases between. The CDR3 spans 15 residues. CDR3 DNA sequence: TGTGCCAGCTCACCCTGGACGGGAAGCAATCAGCCCCAGCATTTT. Protein sequence: CASSPWTGSNQPQHF.

The chain recombines TRBV10-3 with TRBJ1-1, with 7 bases identical to TRBD1. The CDR3 consists of 15 residues. The ends lost 7 bases at V and 2 bases at J; junction bases unmatched: 10. CDR1 ENHRY and CDR2 SYGVKD come from the germline V gene. The CDR3 DNA reads as TGTGCCATCACCAGAACGGGACAGCCAAACACTGAAGCTTTCTTT. Its translation is CAITRTGQPNTEAFF.

This clone has just a few counts. V gene TRBV9 combines with J gene TRBJ1-2; TRBD1 matches 7 bases. J was trimmed by 7 bases and V by 2 bases; bases with no gene match: 17. The V gene's germline CDR1 is SGDLS and CDR2 YYNGEE. There are 17 residues in the CDR3. The CDR3 spells CASSVEITRTGGTGYTF. The CDR3 coding sequence is TGTGCCAGCAGCGTCGAGATTACTAGGACAGGTGGTACTGGCTACACCTTC. The full variable domain, with the rest looked up from reference TRBV9 and TRBJ1-2, is DSGVTQTPKHLITATGQRVTLRCSPRSGDLSVYWYQQSLDQGLQFLIQYYNGEERAKGNILERFSAQQFPDLHSELNLSSLELGDSALYFCASSVEITRTGGTGYTFGSGTRLTVV.

The rearrangement uses TRBV7-3 and TRBJ1-1; 8 bases are shared with TRBD1. In germline, CDR1 is SGHTA, CDR2 FQGTGA. The ends lost 1 base at V and 0 bases at J; junction bases unmatched: 4. The CDR3 consists of 16 residues. CDR3: CASSLNPGGMNTEAFF. The CDR3 nucleotides are TGTGCCAGCAGCTTAAATCCAGGGGGCATGAACACTGAAGCTTTCTTT. Combining the CDR3 with reference TRBV7-3 and TRBJ1-1 gives the whole variable domain GAGVSQTPSNKVTEKGKYVELRCDPISGHTALYWYRQSLGQGPEFLIYFQGTGAADDSGLPNDRFFAVRPEGSVSTLKIQRTERGDSAVYLCASSLNPGGMNTEAFFGQGTRLTVV.